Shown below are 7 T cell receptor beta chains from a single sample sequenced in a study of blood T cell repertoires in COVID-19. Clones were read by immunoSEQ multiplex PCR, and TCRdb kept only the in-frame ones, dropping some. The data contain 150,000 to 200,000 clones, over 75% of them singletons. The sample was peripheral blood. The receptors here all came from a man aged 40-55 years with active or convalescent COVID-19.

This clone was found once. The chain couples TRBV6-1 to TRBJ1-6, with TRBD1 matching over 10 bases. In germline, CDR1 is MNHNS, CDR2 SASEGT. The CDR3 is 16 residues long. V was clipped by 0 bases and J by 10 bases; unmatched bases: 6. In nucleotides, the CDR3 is TGTGCCAGCAGTGAAGCGCTTGGGACAGGGGAATCACCCCTCCACTTT. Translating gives CASSEALGTGESPLHF.

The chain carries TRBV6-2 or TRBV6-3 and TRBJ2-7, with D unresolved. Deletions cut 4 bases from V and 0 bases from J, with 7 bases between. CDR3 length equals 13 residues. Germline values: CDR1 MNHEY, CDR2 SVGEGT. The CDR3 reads CASSLSYSYEQYF. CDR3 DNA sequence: TGTGCCAGCAGTTTATCCTACTCCTACGAGCAGTACTTC.

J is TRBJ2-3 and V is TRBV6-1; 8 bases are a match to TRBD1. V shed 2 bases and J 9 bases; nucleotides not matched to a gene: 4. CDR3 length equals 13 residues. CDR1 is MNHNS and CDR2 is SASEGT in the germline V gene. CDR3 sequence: CASSERGQATQYF. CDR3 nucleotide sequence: TGTGCCAGCAGTGAACGGGGACAGGCAACGCAGTATTTT.

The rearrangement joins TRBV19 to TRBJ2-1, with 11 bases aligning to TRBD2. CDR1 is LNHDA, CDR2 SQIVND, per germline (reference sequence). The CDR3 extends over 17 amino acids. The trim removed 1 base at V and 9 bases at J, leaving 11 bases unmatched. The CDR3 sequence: CASSIGPPTSGVGEQFF. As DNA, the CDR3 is TGTGCCAGTAGTATAGGCCCCCCGACTAGCGGGGTCGGTGAGCAGTTCTTC.

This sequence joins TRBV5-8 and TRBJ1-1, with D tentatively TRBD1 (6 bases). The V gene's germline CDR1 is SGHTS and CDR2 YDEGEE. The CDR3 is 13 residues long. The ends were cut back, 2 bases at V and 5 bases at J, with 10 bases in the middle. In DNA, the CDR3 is TGTGCCAGCAGCTTCGACAGGAAAACTGAAGCTTTCTTT. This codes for CASSFDRKTEAFF.

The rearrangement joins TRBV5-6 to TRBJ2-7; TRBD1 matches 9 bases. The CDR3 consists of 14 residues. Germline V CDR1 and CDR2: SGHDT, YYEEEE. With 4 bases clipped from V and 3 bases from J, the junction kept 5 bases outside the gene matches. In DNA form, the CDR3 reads TGTGCCAGCAGCGCTTACAGGGGGCGCTACGAGCAGTACTTC. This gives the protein CASSAYRGRYEQYF.

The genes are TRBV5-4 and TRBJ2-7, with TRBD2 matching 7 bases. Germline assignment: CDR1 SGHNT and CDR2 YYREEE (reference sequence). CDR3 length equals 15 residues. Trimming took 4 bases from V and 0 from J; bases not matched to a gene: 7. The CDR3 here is CASSPGGESSYEQYF. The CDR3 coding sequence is TGTGCCAGCAGCCCTGGGGGGGAGAGCTCCTACGAGCAGTACTTC.